These T cell receptor beta chains were read from a single sample in a study of technical replicates of blood from several donors. The assay was immunoSEQ multiplex PCR, and TCRdb's table has in-frame clones only and misses some. The sample has about 17,000 clones, 82% seen once; the top ten hold roughly a tenth. Sequences were obtained from PBMCs. These receptors all stem from a human donor in good health. Some clones in this sample may be carry-over from other donors' samples. Each CDR3 is given with its conserved first and last residue. Only part of the rows carry a size: once, few, many, or a class if the clone is expanded.

v_call	clone_size	j_call	cdr3_aa
TRBV30	-	TRBJ1-1	CAWSAFIQGHEAFF
TRBV2	-	TRBJ2-1	CASSEGEVYNEQFF
TRBV28	once	TRBJ2-7	CASSPHGGVPSEQYF
TRBV2	-	TRBJ2-3	CASSGQGSDTQYF
TRBV5-6	-	TRBJ2-3	CASSLPAGVGTDTQYF
TRBV5-4	-	TRBJ2-2	CASSPPGAEDTGELFF
TRBV7-9	-	TRBJ2-1	CASSRRAGGGNEQFF
TRBV10-1	-	TRBJ2-2	CASSTGEGTGELFF
TRBV6-1	-	TRBJ2-3	CASSDVAGDGTDTQYF
TRBV11-1	-	TRBJ2-5	CASSSGAAPTQYF
TRBV11-1	-	TRBJ1-1	CASSRTGTVAMNTEAFF
TRBV11-2	-	TRBJ2-1	CASSLGLAGSEQFF
TRBV5-1	-	TRBJ2-3	CASSLAGTITDTQYF
TRBV5-1	-	TRBJ2-7	CASSLGGGIPTYEQYF
TRBV10-3	few	TRBJ1-5	CAISADRVQPQHF
TRBV14	-	TRBJ2-7	CASSLLSSGNHEQYF
TRBV6-1	-	TRBJ1-5	CASSERTGTNQPQHF
TRBV5-6	-	TRBJ1-4	CASSLGQLDEKLFF
TRBV29-1	-	TRBJ2-5	CSVEPRGAETQYF
TRBV7-9	-	TRBJ2-3	CASSNFRDLLGDTQYF
TRBV5-4	-	TRBJ2-7	CASSRGGAESSYEQYF
TRBV29-1	-	TRBJ1-2	CSVEEGVYGYTF
TRBV5-1	-	TRBJ2-7	CASSLASRTGVNEQYF
TRBV5-4	-	TRBJ2-7	CASSLGGRGGYEQYF
TRBV5-1	-	-	CASSGGQSYEQYF
TRBV19	once	TRBJ1-2	CASSTKQGALGYTF
TRBV9	-	TRBJ2-7	CASSAQSLAGGPKDF
TRBV7-9	-	TRBJ1-5	CASSQQGGNQPQHF
TRBV6-6	-	TRBJ2-1	CASRSKARQGANEQFF
TRBV29-1	once	TRBJ2-7	CSVVRAGNEQYF
TRBV29-1	few	TRBJ2-6	CSVAGSGANVLTF
TRBV11-2	-	TRBJ2-1	CASSYGQGEQFF
TRBV29-1	-	TRBJ2-7	CSGGGGLAYEQYF
TRBV5-1	few	TRBJ1-3	CASTPGHPSSGNTIYF
TRBV5-1	once	TRBJ2-7	CASSASRTDTYEQYF
TRBV12-5	-	TRBJ1-6	CASGFAASKSYNSPLRF
TRBV28	few	TRBJ2-2	CASSKIGELFF
TRBV11-3	-	TRBJ2-7	CASSGQGFYEQYF
TRBV5-4	-	TRBJ2-1	CASSLGQGAPYNEQFF
TRBV27	few	TRBJ1-6	CASRAAAHSPLHF
TRBV6-4	-	TRBJ2-6	CASSDSGTSSSGANVLTF
TRBV19	-	TRBJ2-5	CASRGTSGRETQYF
TRBV10-3	once	TRBJ1-1	CAISEKGIRGRNTEAFF
TRBV27	-	TRBJ2-2	CASSWLAGVGGELFF
TRBV6-5	-	TRBJ2-5	CASSYSGSQETQYF
TRBV5-4	-	TRBJ1-5	CASSSEGQGAAQHF
TRBV18	-	TRBJ2-7	CASSPQGQGTDEQYF
TRBV5-6	-	TRBJ2-3	CASSFTSGITDTQYF
TRBV7-9	-	TRBJ1-6	CASSLGGIDNSPLHF
TRBV7-9	-	TRBJ1-4	CASSSTRSANEKLFF
TRBV10-1	-	TRBJ2-5	CASSEGTGGFQETQYF
TRBV6-1	-	TRBJ2-7	CASSALAEGSYEQYF
TRBV7-9	once	TRBJ1-4	CASSAGEEKLFF